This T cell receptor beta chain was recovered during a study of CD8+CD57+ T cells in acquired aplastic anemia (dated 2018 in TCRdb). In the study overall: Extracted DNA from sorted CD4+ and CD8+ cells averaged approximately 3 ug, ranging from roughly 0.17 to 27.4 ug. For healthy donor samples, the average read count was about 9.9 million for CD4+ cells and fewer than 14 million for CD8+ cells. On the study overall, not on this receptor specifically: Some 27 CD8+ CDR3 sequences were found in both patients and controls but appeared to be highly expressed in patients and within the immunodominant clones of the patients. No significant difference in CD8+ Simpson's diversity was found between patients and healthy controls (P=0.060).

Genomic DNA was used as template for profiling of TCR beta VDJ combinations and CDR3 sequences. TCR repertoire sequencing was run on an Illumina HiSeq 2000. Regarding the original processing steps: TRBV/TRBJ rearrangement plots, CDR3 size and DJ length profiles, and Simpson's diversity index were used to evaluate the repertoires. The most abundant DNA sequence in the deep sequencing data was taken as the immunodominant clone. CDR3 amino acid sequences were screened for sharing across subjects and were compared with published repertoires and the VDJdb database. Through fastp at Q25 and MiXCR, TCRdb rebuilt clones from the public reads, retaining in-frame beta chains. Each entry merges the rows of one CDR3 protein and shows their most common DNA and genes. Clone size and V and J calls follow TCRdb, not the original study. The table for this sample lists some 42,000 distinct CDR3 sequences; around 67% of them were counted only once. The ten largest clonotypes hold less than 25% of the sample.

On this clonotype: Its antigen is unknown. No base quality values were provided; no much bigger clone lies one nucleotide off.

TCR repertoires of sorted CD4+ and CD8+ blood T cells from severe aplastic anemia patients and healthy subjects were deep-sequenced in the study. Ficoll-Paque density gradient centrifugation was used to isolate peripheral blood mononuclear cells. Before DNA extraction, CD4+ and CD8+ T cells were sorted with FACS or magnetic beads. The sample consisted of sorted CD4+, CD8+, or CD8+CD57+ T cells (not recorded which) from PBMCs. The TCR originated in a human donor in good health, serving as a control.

In nucleotides, the sequence is TGCAGTGCTAGATCCCCTTTAGAGCAGTTCTTC. This is translated as CSARSPLEQFF. The rearranged segments are TRBV20-1 and TRBJ2-1, with the D gene uncertain. V gives up 2 bases and J gives up 10 bases, and the segment between their germline ends measures 9 bases. The CDR3 sequence holds 11 residues, the cysteine and phenylalanine included. Of the read, only the CDR3 DNA is kept; its 33 bases are in frame from base 1. Reading the germline V gene (reference sequence) gives CDR1 DFQATT and CDR2 SNEGSKA.